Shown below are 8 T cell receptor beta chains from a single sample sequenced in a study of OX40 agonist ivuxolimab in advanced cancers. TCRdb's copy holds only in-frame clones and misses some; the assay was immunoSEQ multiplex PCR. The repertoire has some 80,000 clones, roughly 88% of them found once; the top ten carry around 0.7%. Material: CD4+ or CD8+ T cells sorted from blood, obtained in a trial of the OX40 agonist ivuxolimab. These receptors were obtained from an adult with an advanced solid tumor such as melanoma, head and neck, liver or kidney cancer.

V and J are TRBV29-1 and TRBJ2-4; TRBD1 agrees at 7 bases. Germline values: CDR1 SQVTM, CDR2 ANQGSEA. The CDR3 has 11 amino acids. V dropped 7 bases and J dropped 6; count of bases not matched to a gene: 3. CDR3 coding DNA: TGCAGCGCTGGGACAGTAAACATTCAGTACTTC. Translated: CSAGTVNIQYF.

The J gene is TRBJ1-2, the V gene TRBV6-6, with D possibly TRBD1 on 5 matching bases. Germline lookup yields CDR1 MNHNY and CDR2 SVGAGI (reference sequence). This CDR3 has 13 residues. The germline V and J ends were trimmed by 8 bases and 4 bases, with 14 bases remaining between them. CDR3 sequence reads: CASLRGDTYGYTF. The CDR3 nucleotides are TGTGCCAGCCTTAGAGGGGATACCTATGGCTACACCTTC.

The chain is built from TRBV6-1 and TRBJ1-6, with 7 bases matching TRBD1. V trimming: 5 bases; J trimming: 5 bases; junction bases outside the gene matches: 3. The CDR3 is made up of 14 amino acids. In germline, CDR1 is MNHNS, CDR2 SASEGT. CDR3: CASSTGTDNSPLHF. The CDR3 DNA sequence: TGTGCCAGCAGTACCGGGACAGATAATTCACCCCTCCACTTT.

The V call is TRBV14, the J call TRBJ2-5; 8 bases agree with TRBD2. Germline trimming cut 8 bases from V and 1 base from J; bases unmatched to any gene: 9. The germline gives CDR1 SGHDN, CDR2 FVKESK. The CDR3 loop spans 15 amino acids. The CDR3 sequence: CASGFRGGSQETQYF. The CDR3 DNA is TGTGCCAGCGGCTTCCGGGGGGGGAGCCAAGAGACCCAGTACTTC.

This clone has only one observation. The CDR3 here is CASSPGPFNTEAFF. CDR3 coding DNA: TGTGCCAGCAGTCCCGGCCCTTTCAACACTGAAGCTTTCTTT. The chain is built from TRBV6-5 and TRBJ1-1; no reliable D call. Germline loops: CDR1 MNHEY, CDR2 SVGAGI. CDR3 size: 14 residues. Trimming removed 5 bases at V and 2 bases at J, with 12 bases between.

The CDR3 here is CASSVLAGRGDEQFF. In nucleotides, the CDR3 is TGCGCCAGCAGCGTACTAGCGGGACGGGGGGATGAGCAGTTCTTC. The chain couples TRBV5-1 to TRBJ2-1; TRBD2 aligns across 10 bases. V shed 4 bases and J 8 bases; nucleotides not matched to a gene: 9. This CDR3 is 15 amino acids long. The germline V gene encodes CDR1 SGHRS and CDR2 YFSETQ.

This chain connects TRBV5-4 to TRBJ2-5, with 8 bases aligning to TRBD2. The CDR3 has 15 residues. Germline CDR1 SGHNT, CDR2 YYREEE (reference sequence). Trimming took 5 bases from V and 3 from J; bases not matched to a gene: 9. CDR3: CASSFPAGGEETQYF. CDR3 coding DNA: TGTGCCAGCAGTTTCCCGGCCGGGGGGGAAGAGACCCAGTACTTC.

The CDR3 loop reads CASSIPGTGNYGYTF. The CDR3 DNA reads TGTGCCAGTAGTATTCCCGGGACGGGCAACTATGGCTACACCTTC. V usage is TRBV19 and J usage is TRBJ1-2; possibly TRBD1 for D (5 bases). V dropped 3 bases and J dropped 2 bases, with 13 bases sitting between them. The CDR3 loop spans 15 amino acids. Germline V gene sequence: CDR1 LNHDA, CDR2 SQIVND (reference sequence).